The present TCR beta chain was sequenced within a study of blood T cell repertoires in COVID-19 (dated by TCRdb to 2020 to 2021). Some background on the complete study: Collaborator samples came from the United States, Italy and Spain and covered acute and convalescent phases of COVID-19. The material from the prospective study consisted of cDNA or gDNA derived from T cells, B-cell-depleted T cells, or PBMCs. The dataset comprised deeply sampled blood TCRbeta repertoires from subjects exposed to, actively infected with, or recovered from COVID-19. The repertoires were released in a freely available public database meant as a resource for research on the immune response to SARS-CoV-2. The samples were drawn from two sources: the first 160 participants of the ongoing ImmuneRACE study, and fewer than 1,500 subjects contributed by 6 global collaborators. A de-identified subject ID, COVID-19 status, age in years and sex were almost always included in the sample metadata. HLA class I and class II types, where available, came from metadata supplied by the sample provider rather than from assay-based typing.

The immunoSEQ Assay, a bias-controlled multiplex PCR, was used to amplify TCRbeta CDR3 regions from genomic DNA. For the original study's pipeline: Within the assay, amplification of reference gene primers was used to estimate how many nucleated cells each sample contained. To quantify the absolute abundance of each unique TCRbeta CDR3 rearrangement, sequence reads were collapsed and filtered. For each sample, productive Simpson clonality was calculated by taking the square root of Simpson's diversity index across productive rearrangements. The table was pulled from immuneACCESS by TCRdb, which kept in-frame rearrangements only. Such tables lose some clones; where checked, under half of the loss comes from unresolved V genes, and the rest has no known cause. V and J calls and clone size are copied from that table; D and trimming were computed from the DNA. The sample includes approximately 250,000 clones, with 70% to 85% observed a single time. The ten most abundant clones make up roughly 15% of the sample.

Enrolling through a virtual design, the prospective study's participants ranged in age from about 18 to 89 years and lived across roughly 24 United States geographic areas. To assign participants to cohorts, the prospective study relied on clinical history that participants themselves reported in a screening survey and a study questionnaire. For ImmuneRACE Cohort 3, a participant was defined as recovered based on two consecutive negative NP/OP PCR tests, clearance by a healthcare professional, or resolution of symptoms. Each participant in the prospective study had whole blood, serum and a nasopharyngeal or oropharyngeal swab collected by mobile phlebotomists. Additional blood draws and questionnaires over an approximately two-month period could optionally be provided by prospective study participants. Blood samples from the prospective study were shipped frozen or at room temperature prior to DNA extraction.

As to this clone: No antigen is known for it. No much larger clone exists at a distance of one base, and base qualities are not known.

General findings and caveats noted by the study authors: How much clinical and demographic metadata was included differed by source and by participant, and the metadata was provided uncurated.

The sequence came from a man aged 40-49 years who had recovered from COVID-19. Material: PBMCs or T cells enriched from blood (not recorded which).

The DNA reads TGTGCCAGCAGCCAAACCCTAGCGGGGTACGAGCAGTACTTC. Protein translation: CASSQTLAGYEQYF. This chain is built from TRBV3-1 (or the pseudogene TRBV3-2) and TRBJ2-7, with 9 central nucleotides matching TRBD2. The germline V gene (reference sequence) sets CDR1 to LGHDT and CDR2 to YNNKEL. Trimming accounts for 2 bases at V and 4 bases at J, while the number of junction bases matched to no gene is 3. Spanning cysteine to phenylalanine, the CDR3 consists of 14 amino acids. CDR3 DNA only is kept here, 42 bases in frame from base 1.